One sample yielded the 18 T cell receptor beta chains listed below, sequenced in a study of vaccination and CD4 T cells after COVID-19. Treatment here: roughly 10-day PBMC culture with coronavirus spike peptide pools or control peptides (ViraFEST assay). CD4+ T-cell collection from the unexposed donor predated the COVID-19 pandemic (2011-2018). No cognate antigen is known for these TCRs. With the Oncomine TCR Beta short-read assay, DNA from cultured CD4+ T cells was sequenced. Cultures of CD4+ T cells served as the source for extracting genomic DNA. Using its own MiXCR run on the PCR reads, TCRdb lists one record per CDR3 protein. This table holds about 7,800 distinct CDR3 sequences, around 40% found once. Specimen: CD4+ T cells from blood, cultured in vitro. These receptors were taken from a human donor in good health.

The CDR3 bases are TGTGCCACTCAGGGACGCATGAACACTGAAGCTTTCTTT. Translation gives CATQGRMNTEAFF. This sequence joins TRBV28 and TRBJ1-1; weak D call: TRBD1 (5 bases). V was cut by 10 bases and J by 0 bases, with 12 bases left in between. The CDR3 runs to 13 residues. Germline V CDR1 and CDR2: MDHEN, SYDVKM.

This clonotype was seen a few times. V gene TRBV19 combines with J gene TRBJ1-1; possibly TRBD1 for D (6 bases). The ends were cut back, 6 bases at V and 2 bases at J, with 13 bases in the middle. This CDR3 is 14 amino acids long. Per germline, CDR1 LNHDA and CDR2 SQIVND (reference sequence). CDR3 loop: CASRVTGLNTEAFF. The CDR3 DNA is TGTGCCAGTAGAGTGACAGGACTAAACACTGAAGCTTTCTTT.

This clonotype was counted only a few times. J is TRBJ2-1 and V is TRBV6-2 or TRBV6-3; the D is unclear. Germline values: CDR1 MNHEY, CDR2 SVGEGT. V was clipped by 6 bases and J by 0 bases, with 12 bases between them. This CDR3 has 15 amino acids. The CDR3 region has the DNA TGTGCCAGCAGCCCTCCCCTTGGCTCCTACAATGAGCAGTTCTTC. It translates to CASSPPLGSYNEQFF.

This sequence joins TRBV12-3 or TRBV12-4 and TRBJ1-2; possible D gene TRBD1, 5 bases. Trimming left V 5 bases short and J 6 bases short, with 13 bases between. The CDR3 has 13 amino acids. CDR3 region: CASSMGRGHGYTF. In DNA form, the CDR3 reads TGTGCCAGCAGTATGGGGAGGGGTCATGGCTACACCTTC.

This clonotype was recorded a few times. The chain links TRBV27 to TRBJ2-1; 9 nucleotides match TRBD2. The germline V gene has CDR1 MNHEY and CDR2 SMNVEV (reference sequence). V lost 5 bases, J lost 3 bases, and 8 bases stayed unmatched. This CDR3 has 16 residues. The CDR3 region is CASSPLSSGSYNEQFF. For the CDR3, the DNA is TGTGCCAGCAGTCCTCTAAGTAGCGGGAGCTACAATGAGCAGTTCTTC.

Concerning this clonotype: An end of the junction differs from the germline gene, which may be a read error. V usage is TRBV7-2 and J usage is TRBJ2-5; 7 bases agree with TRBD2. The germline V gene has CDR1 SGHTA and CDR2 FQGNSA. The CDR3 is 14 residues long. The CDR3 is CAGSLQRGQETQYF. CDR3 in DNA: TGTGCCGGCAGCTTGCAGCGGGGCCAAGAGACCCAGTACTTC.

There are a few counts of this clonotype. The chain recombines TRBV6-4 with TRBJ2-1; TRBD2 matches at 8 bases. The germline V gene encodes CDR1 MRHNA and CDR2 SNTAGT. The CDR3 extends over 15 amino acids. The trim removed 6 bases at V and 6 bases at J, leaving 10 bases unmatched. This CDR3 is CASRTTSGGPNEQFF. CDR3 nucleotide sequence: TGTGCCAGCAGGACAACTAGCGGAGGTCCCAATGAGCAGTTCTTC.

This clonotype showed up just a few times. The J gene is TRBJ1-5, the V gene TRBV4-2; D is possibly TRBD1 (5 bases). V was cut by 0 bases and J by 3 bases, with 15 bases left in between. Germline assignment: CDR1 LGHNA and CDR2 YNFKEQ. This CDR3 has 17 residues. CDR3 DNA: TGTGCCAGCAGCCAAGATCACGGGACGGGAGTCAATCAGCCCCAGCATTTT. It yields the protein CASSQDHGTGVNQPQHF.

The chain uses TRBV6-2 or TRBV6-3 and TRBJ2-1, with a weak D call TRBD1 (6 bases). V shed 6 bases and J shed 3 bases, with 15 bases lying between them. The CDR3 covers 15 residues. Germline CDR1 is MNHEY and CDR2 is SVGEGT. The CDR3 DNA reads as TGTGCCAGCAGGTCAGGGGATTTCGACTACAATGAGCAGTTCTTC. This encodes CASRSGDFDYNEQFF.

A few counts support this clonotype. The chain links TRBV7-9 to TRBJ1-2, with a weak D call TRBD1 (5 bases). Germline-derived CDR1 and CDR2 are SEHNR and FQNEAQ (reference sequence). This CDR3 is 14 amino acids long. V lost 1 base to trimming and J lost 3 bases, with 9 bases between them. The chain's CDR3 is CASSLGQLDYGYTF. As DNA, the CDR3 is TGTGCCAGCAGCTTAGGACAGTTAGACTATGGCTACACCTTC. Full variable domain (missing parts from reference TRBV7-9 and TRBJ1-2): DTGVSQNPRHKITKRGQNVTFRCDPISEHNRLYWYRQTLGQGPEFLTYFQNEAQLEKSRLLSDRFSAERPKGSFSTLEIQRTEQGDSAMYLCASSLGQLDYGYTFGSGTRLTVV.

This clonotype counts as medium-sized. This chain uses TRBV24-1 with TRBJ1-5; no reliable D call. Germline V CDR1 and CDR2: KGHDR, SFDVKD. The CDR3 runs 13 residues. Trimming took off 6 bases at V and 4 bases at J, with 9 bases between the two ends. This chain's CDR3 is CATSSPGNQPQHF. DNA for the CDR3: TGTGCCACCAGTTCACCTGGAAATCAGCCCCAGCATTTT.

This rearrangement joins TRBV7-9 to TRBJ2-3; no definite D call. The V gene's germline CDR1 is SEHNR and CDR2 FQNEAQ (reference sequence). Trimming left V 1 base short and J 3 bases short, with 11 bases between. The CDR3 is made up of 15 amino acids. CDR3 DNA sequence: TGTGCCAGCAGCTTAGATCGTGGTGGTACAGATACGCAGTATTTT. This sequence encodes CASSLDRGGTDTQYF.

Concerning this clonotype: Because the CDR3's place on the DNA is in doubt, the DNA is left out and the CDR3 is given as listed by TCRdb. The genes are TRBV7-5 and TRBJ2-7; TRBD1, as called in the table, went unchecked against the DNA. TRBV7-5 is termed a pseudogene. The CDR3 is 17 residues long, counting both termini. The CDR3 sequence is CISVPEAPTTGGREQYF.

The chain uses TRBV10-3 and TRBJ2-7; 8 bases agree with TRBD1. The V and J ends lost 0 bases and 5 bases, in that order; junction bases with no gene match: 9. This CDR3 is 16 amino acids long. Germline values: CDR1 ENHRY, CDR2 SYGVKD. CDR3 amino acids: CAISESELTGGNEQYF. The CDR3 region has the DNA TGTGCCATCAGTGAGTCAGAACTCACAGGGGGGAACGAGCAGTACTTC.

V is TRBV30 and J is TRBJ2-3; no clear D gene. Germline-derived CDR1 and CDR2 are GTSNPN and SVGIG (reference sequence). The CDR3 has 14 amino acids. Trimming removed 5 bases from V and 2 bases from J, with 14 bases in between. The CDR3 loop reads CAWEPREVTDTQYF. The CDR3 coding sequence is TGTGCCTGGGAACCAAGAGAGGTCACAGATACGCAGTATTTT.

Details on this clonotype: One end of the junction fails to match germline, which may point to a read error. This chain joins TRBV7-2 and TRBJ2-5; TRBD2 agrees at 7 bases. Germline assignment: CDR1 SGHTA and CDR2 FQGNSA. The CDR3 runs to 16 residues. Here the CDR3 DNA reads TGCGCCAGCAGCCAAGGACCCGCAGGGAGGGAAGAGACCCAGTACTTC. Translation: CASSQGPAGREETQYF.

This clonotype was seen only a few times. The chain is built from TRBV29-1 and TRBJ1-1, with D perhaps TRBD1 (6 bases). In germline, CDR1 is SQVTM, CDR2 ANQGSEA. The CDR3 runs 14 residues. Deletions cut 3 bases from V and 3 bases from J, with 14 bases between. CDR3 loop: CSVDPGGWDTEAFF. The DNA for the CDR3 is TGCAGCGTTGATCCTGGGGGCTGGGACACTGAAGCTTTCTTT.

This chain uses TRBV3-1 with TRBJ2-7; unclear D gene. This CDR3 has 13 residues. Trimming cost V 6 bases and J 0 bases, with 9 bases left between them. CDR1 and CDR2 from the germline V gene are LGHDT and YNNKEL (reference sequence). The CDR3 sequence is CASSFTDSYEQYF. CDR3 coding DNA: TGTGCCAGCAGTTTCACAGACTCCTACGAGCAGTACTTC.